This T cell receptor beta chain was observed in a study of blood T cell repertoires in COVID-19. About the research overall: Samples representing acute and convalescent COVID-19 were sourced from the United States, Italy and Spain.

Original analysis: Reference gene primer amplification gave nucleated cell count estimates. Repertoires were generated with immunoSEQ multiplex PCR, while TCRdb's copy carries only in-frame clones and drops some. V and J calls and clone size follow that table, whereas D and trimming were derived from the DNA. The table lists some 340,000 clones, around 83% of them singletons. This clone has a handful of counts. The CDR3 is 16 amino acids. V dropped 5 bases and J dropped 4; count of bases not matched to a gene: 7. Germline V lookup: CDR1 SNHLY, CDR2 FYNNEI. The chain employs TRBV2 and TRBJ2-1; 11 bases are shared with TRBD2. The sequence was collected from a man aged 25 to 40 with active or convalescent COVID-19. What was sequenced was peripheral blood. For the CDR3, the DNA is TGTGCCAGCAGTTATAGCGGGGGGGCGAGGTACAATGAGCAGTTCTTC. Translated: CASSYSGGARYNEQFF.